The 6 T cell receptor beta chains below come from one sample, sequenced in a study of blood T cell repertoires in COVID-19. Measured with immunoSEQ multiplex PCR; TCRdb has only the in-frame clones, and not every one. Among 150,000 or so clones listed, 86% were seen once. Sequencing was done on a sample of peripheral blood. Every receptor here comes from a man aged 45-65 years with active or convalescent COVID-19.

DNA for the CDR3: TGTGCCAGTAGTATTTCAGGACAGGGGGCGCGAACTGTTGGCTATGGCTACACCTTC. Its translation: CASSISGQGARTVGYGYTF. The rearrangement uses TRBV19 and TRBJ1-2; TRBD1 matches at 11 bases. This CDR3 is 19 amino acids long. Germline lookup yields CDR1 LNHDA and CDR2 SQIVND (reference sequence). The V and J ends lost 3 bases and 4 bases, in that order; junction bases with no gene match: 16.

This clone has a handful of counts. This sequence joins TRBV28 and TRBJ1-6; D ambiguous. Per germline, CDR1 MDHEN and CDR2 SYDVKM. The V end lost 5 bases, the J end lost 9 bases, and 14 bases lay between the germline ends. There are 14 residues in the CDR3. The CDR3 reads CASSTAQVPSPLHF. DNA of the CDR3: TGTGCCAGCAGTACTGCTCAGGTTCCTTCACCCCTCCACTTT.

The chain is built from TRBV3-1 (or the pseudogene TRBV3-2) and TRBJ2-7, with 8 positions matching TRBD2. The germline CDR1 and CDR2 sequences are LGHDT and YNNKEL (reference sequence). The CDR3 is made up of 16 amino acids. V gave up 3 bases and J gave up 4 bases; unmatched junction bases: 11. The CDR3 reads CASSQWTGTSGYEQYF. CDR3 nucleotides: TGTGCCAGCAGCCAGTGGACCGGGACTAGTGGTTACGAGCAGTACTTC.

This chain links TRBV6-4 with TRBJ2-1; TRBD2 aligns across 8 bases. V lost 4 bases, J lost 3 bases, and 2 bases stayed unmatched. Germline CDR1 and CDR2: MRHNA and SNTAGT. CDR3 size: 14 residues. CDR3 in amino acids: CASSGGTSYNEQFF. CDR3 nucleotide sequence: TGTGCCAGCAGTGGCGGGACTAGCTACAATGAGCAGTTCTTC.

The chain has TRBV9 and TRBJ2-2; the D gene is possibly TRBD1 (6 bases). CDR3 size: 17 residues. Trimming stripped 0 bases from V and 0 bases from J, with 12 bases between. Germline V gene sequence: CDR1 SGDLS, CDR2 YYNGEE. CDR3 sequence: CASSVGVGQTNTGELFF. The CDR3 region has the DNA TGTGCCAGCAGCGTAGGTGTTGGACAGACGAACACCGGGGAGCTGTTTTTT.

The table lists this clone with a few counts. The chain employs TRBV3-1 (or the pseudogene TRBV3-2) and TRBJ1-1; D not certain. V gave up 0 bases and J gave up 10 bases, with 15 bases separating them. The CDR3 sequence is 14 residues long. Germline values: CDR1 LGHDT, CDR2 YNNKEL (reference sequence). CDR3 coding DNA: TGTGCCAGCAGCCAAGATCTTGCGGGGATTGGAGCTTTCTTT. Amino acid sequence: CASSQDLAGIGAFF.